A single T cell receptor beta chain is shown here with its context. Its antigen is still unknown. These data are taken from a study of blood T cells in healthy people across ages. Study conclusions and caveats: Compared with aged donors, long-lived donors showed fewer expanded clones, suggesting selection.

Per sample, a minimum of 6.5 million PBMCs were isolated. Germline loops: CDR1 LGHNT, CDR2 FRNRAP. The CDR3 spans 11 residues. The use of a sample-barcoded 5' primer and a J-beta primer mix characterized a second PCR of about 7 to 12 cycles. TCRdb passed the 5' RACE reads through MiXCR, listing each CDR3 protein once. The sample carries around 1,000,000 distinct CDR3 sequences, around two fifths recorded once. Sequenced input: blood. The chain joins TRBV12-5 to TRBJ2-4, with D unclear. The DNA end lines up better with TRBJ2-7; the J call may be wrong. The TCR originated in a man aged 18 to 30 in good health. DNA for the CDR3: TGTGCTAGTGCTTGGGCGCGCGAGCAGTACTTC. Translated, it gives CASAWAREQYF.